This TCR beta chain was sequenced during a study of cytomegalovirus exposure and HLA in healthy donors. Overall study results and limits: The sole available immune exposure information was CMV serostatus.

The CDR3 loop spans 13 amino acids. Germline assignment: CDR1 KGHSH and CDR2 LQKENI. Trimming pared 1 base from V and 5 bases from J, leaving 9 bases between. In regard to this clone: Its antigen is undetermined.

There were likely unrecorded immune exposures, though donors were nominally healthy when sampled. A multiplex PCR was run with 60 Vbeta primers and 13 Jbeta primers. The assay was immunoSEQ multiplex PCR, and TCRdb's table has in-frame clones only and misses some. In the table there are 95,000 to 150,000 clones, 50% to 80% of which are singletons. The receptor's source is a woman between 40 and 50 years old in good health and CMV-seropositive. The J gene is TRBJ2-7, the V gene TRBV18; D not resolved. The sample was PBMCs. CDR3 DNA: TGTGCCAGCTCACCACGAGAACAGCACGAGCAGTACTTC. Translating it yields CASSPREQHEQYF.